The 29 T cell receptor beta chains presented below share a single source sample, sequenced in a study of blood T cells in healthy people across ages (dated by TCRdb to about 2015). The method behind the library was 5' RACE. Sequencer: Illumina HiSeq 2500. The second PCR ran for about 6 to 12 cycles and used a J-beta primer mix along with a sample-barcoded 5' primer. Clones were called with MiXCR by TCRdb after fastp trimmed the public reads at Q25, and only in-frame beta chains were retained. Duplicate CDR3 protein sequences are folded into a single record with the most common DNA and genes. A total of over 1,300,000 distinct CDR3 sequences appear in this sample, roughly 59% of them only once. 6.5% to 8.5% of the sample lies in the top ten. Input material: blood. The receptors were gathered from a man between 18 and 29 years old in good health.

The chain uses TRBV6-5 and TRBJ2-5; TRBD2 aligns across 9 bases. The CDR3 loop spans 16 amino acids. Trimming at V came to 4 bases and at J to 5 bases, leaving 11 bases not matched to a gene. Germline V gives CDR1 MNHEY, CDR2 SVGAGI. The CDR3 spells CASSSPAGTSRETQYF. The CDR3 DNA reads as TGTGCCAGCAGTTCGCCGGCCGGGACTAGCAGGGAGACCCAGTACTTC.

V and J are TRBV7-2 and TRBJ2-5, with TRBD1 identical over 7 bases. The closer fit of TRBJ2-7 to the DNA end suggests the J call may be wrong. Germline CDR1 SGHTA, CDR2 FQGNSA. This CDR3 is 16 amino acids long. DNA of the CDR3: TGTGCCAGCAGCTTAGACAGGGGACCCTTTTCCTACGAGCAGTACTTC. Protein sequence: CASSLDRGPFSYEQYF.

V usage is TRBV3-1 and J usage is TRBJ2-3; D unclear. Germline CDR1 is LGHDT and CDR2 is YNNKEL (reference sequence). The V and J ends lost 0 bases and 3 bases respectively, with 7 bases between them. This CDR3 spans 14 amino acids. CDR3 protein: CASSQDMATDTQYF. CDR3 DNA sequence: TGTGCCAGCAGCCAAGATATGGCGACAGATACGCAGTATTTT.

The CDR3 region has the DNA TGCAGCGTAATGGAGGGTGGAAACACCTTC. Residues: CSVMEGGNTF. J is TRBJ1-2 and V is TRBV29-1, with D hard to call. This CDR3 comprises 10 residues. With 6 bases removed from V and 12 bases from J, the gap between germline ends came to 14 bases. Germline V gene sequence: CDR1 SQVTM, CDR2 ANQGSEA. The whole variable domain, filled in from reference TRBV29-1 and TRBJ1-2, reads SAVISQKPSRDICQRGTSLTIQCQVDSQVTMMFWYRQQPGQSLTLIATANQGSEATYESGFVIDKFPISRPNLTFSTLTVSNMSPEDSSIYLCSVMEGGNTFGSGTRLTVV.

This clonotype was counted between two and nine times. The V call is TRBV11-1, the J call TRBJ2-1; 7 bases are a match to TRBD2. This CDR3 is built from 13 residues. V gave up 7 bases and J gave up 5 bases; unmatched junction bases: 5. Per germline, CDR1 SGHAT and CDR2 FQDESV (reference sequence). The DNA for the CDR3 is TGTGCCAGCAAGTGGGACTACGACAATGAGCAGTTCTTC. It encodes CASKWDYDNEQFF.

The chain carries TRBV29-1 and TRBJ1-2; TRBD1 matches at 8 bases. Germline lookup yields CDR1 SQVTM and CDR2 ANQGSEA. This CDR3 has 15 amino acids. Losses at the gene ends were 4 bases for V and 8 bases for J; bases not matched to a gene: 15. The CDR3 region has the DNA TGCAGCGTTGGGCCTAAAGCAGGGGGCGTTGGGGGCTACACCTTC. It translates to CSVGPKAGGVGGYTF.

This chain uses TRBV6-1 with TRBJ1-1; 7 nucleotides line up with TRBD1. This CDR3 is built from 17 residues. Germline V CDR1 and CDR2: MNHNS, SASEGT. Germline trimming cut 3 bases from V and 7 bases from J; bases unmatched to any gene: 17. In DNA form, the CDR3 reads TGTGCCAGCAGTGAGTTTTCCCTAGGGACAGAGGGCCGTGAAGCTTTCTTT. Translation: CASSEFSLGTEGREAFF.

In this sample, this clonotype turned up a few times. The J gene is TRBJ2-4, the V gene TRBV28; 8 bases fit TRBD1. The end of the DNA is better explained by TRBJ2-7, so the J call may be wrong. Germline V lookup: CDR1 MDHEN, CDR2 SYDVKM. This CDR3 comprises 12 residues. The CDR3 here is CASYRGIDEQYF. The CDR3 region has the DNA TGTGCCAGTTACAGGGGGATCGACGAGCAGTACTTC.

The gene calls are TRBV20-1 and TRBJ1-6; possibly TRBD1 for D (6 bases). V lost 3 bases to trimming and J lost 6 bases, with 15 bases between them. The CDR3 has 15 residues. Germline V gene lookup returns CDR1 DFQATT and CDR2 SNEGSKA (reference sequence). This chain's CDR3 is CSARGLGGRNSPLHF. Here the CDR3 DNA reads TGCAGTGCTAGGGGCCTCGGGGGGCGTAATTCACCCCTCCACTTT.

This clonotype was seen a few times. V is TRBV7-2 and J is TRBJ1-6, with TRBD1 identical over 7 bases. V trimming: 9 bases; J trimming: 2 bases; junction bases outside the gene matches: 7. Germline lookup yields CDR1 SGHTA and CDR2 FQGNSA. CDR3 length: 15 amino acids. In DNA form, the CDR3 reads TGTGCCAGTTGCGAGGGGGCGGCCTATAATTCACCCCTCCACTTT. Protein sequence: CASCEGAAYNSPLHF.

The chain has TRBV2 and TRBJ2-7; D is unclear. The CDR3 contains 11 residues. V was shortened by 4 bases and J by 7 bases, with 8 bases between the two germline ends. Germline CDR1 is SNHLY and CDR2 is FYNNEI. The CDR3 loop is CASSAVREQYF. CDR3 DNA sequence: TGTGCCAGCAGTGCTGTCAGGGAGCAGTACTTC.

The rearrangement joins TRBV10-3 to TRBJ2-3; perhaps TRBD2 as D (6 bases). CDR3 length: 13 residues. Germline V gene lookup returns CDR1 ENHRY and CDR2 SYGVKD. Trimming shortened V by 7 bases and J by 6 bases, and 14 bases separated the two germline ends. The CDR3 nucleotides are TGTGCCATCAAGGACTACGTTGTGGATACGCAGTATTTT. It encodes CAIKDYVVDTQYF.

The CDR3 spells CASSLRTGVFGGEQYF. The CDR3 DNA follows: TGCGCCAGCAGCCTCAGGACAGGGGTGTTTGGTGGTGAGCAGTACTTC. The chain uses TRBV4-3 and TRBJ2-7, with TRBD1 matching over 9 bases. V was clipped by 4 bases and J by 7 bases; unmatched bases: 14. CDR1 is LGHNA, CDR2 YSLEER, per germline. CDR3 length equals 16 residues.

The V call is TRBV13, the J call TRBJ2-1, with D possibly TRBD2 on 6 matching bases. Trimming left V 6 bases short and J 0 bases short, with 21 bases between. The CDR3 totals 18 residues. Germline-derived CDR1 and CDR2 are PRHDT and FYEKMQ (reference sequence). The CDR3 spells CASRSFLSRGSSYNEQFF. DNA of the CDR3: TGTGCCAGCAGATCCTTTCTATCGCGGGGCAGCTCCTACAATGAGCAGTTCTTC.

CDR3 sequence reads: CASSYDRPYSNQPQHF. CDR3 coding DNA: TGTGCCAGCAGTTACGACAGGCCCTATAGCAATCAGCCCCAGCATTTT. The V gene is TRBV6-6, the J gene TRBJ1-5; a weak D match, TRBD1 (6 bases). Germline loops: CDR1 MNHNY, CDR2 SVGAGI (reference sequence). This CDR3 is built from 16 residues. Trimming left V 2 bases short and J 0 bases short, with 11 bases between.

The chain links TRBV6-2 or TRBV6-3 to TRBJ2-7, with a weak D call TRBD1 (6 bases). Germline CDR1 reads MNHEY; CDR2 reads SVGEGT. The CDR3 is made up of 17 amino acids. V was pared by 2 bases and J by 3 bases, with 20 bases between. The DNA for the CDR3 is TGTGCCAGCAGTTACGCCCGCCGCCAGGGGATTCACTACGAGCAGTACTTC. This sequence encodes CASSYARRQGIHYEQYF.

Details on this clonotype: The junction and the germline gene differ at one end; a read error may be behind it. This sequence joins TRBV12-3 or TRBV12-4 and TRBJ2-1, with D unclear. The CDR3 sequence is 12 residues long. The CDR3 region is CAASHGYSEQFF. Here the CDR3 DNA reads TGTGCCGCCTCACATGGGTACAGTGAGCAGTTCTTC.

The chain employs TRBV9 and TRBJ2-1; D remains unclear. The germline V gene has CDR1 SGDLS and CDR2 YYNGEE. This CDR3 contains 14 residues. The V gene lost 0 bases and the J gene lost 8 bases, with 12 bases spanning the gap. CDR3 amino acids: CASSVDASRYEQFF. The CDR3 DNA reads as TGTGCCAGCAGCGTAGATGCTAGTCGTTATGAGCAGTTCTTC.

V and J are TRBV6-6 and TRBJ2-7, with TRBD1 as a possible D gene (6 bases). The CDR3 covers 14 residues. V was shortened by 4 bases and J by 3 bases, with 13 bases between the two germline ends. Germline loops: CDR1 MNHNY, CDR2 SVGAGI (reference sequence). CDR3 DNA: TGTGCCAGCAGTTCCGGGACAATAAACTACGAGCAGTACTTC. It specifies CASSSGTINYEQYF.

This clonotype was seen a handful of times. The rearrangement uses TRBV6-2 or TRBV6-3 and TRBJ1-5; TRBD1 agrees at 9 bases. The junction had 3 bases not matched to a gene; V was cut back by 2 bases and J by 1 base. Germline V gene data show CDR1 as MNHEY and CDR2 as SVGEGT. The CDR3 loop spans 16 amino acids. For the CDR3, the DNA is TGTGCCAGCAGTTACCCCGGGACAGGGAGCAATCAGCCCCAGCATTTT. Translation: CASSYPGTGSNQPQHF.

The CDR3 DNA sequence: TGTGCCAGCAGCTTAGAGACTTACCCTAACATTCAGTACTTC. Protein product: CASSLETYPNIQYF. V and J are TRBV7-2 and TRBJ2-4; D is ambiguous. Deletions cut 1 base from V and 7 bases from J, with 11 bases between. The CDR3 extends over 14 amino acids. Germline CDR1 and CDR2: SGHTA and FQGNSA.

The genes are TRBV7-6 and TRBJ2-1, with D unclear. The CDR3 has 17 residues. CDR1 SGHVS and CDR2 FNYEAQ come from the germline V gene. Trimming left V 1 base short and J 0 bases short, with 13 bases between. In nucleotides, the CDR3 is TGTGCCAGCAGCTTAGATTTGCGGCACAGCTCCTACAATGAGCAGTTCTTC. Protein product: CASSLDLRHSSYNEQFF. Complete variable domain (other parts from reference TRBV7-6 and TRBJ2-1): GAGVSQSPRYKVTKRGQDVALRCDPISGHVSLYWYRQALGQGPEFLTYFNYEAQQDKSGLPNDRFSAERPEGSISTLTIQRTEQRDSAMYRCASSLDLRHSSYNEQFFGPGTRLTVL.

V gene TRBV4-2 combines with J gene TRBJ1-2; perhaps TRBD1 as D (5 bases). Germline lookup yields CDR1 LGHNA and CDR2 YNFKEQ. This CDR3 comprises 16 residues. V was pared by 0 bases and J by 7 bases, with 18 bases between. DNA of the CDR3: TGTGCCAGCAGCCAAGACGGGGCGGGCCATAAGACTGGCTACACCTTC. This codes for CASSQDGAGHKTGYTF.

This clonotype has more than one count but fewer than ten. The chain links TRBV9 to TRBJ1-2; D gene uncertain. Germline lookup yields CDR1 SGDLS and CDR2 YYNGEE. The V and J ends lost 0 bases and 2 bases respectively, with 5 bases between them. The CDR3 totals 13 residues. This CDR3 reads CASSVVRNYGYTF. The CDR3 DNA is TGTGCCAGCAGCGTAGTCCGGAACTATGGCTACACCTTC.

CDR3 DNA sequence: TGTGCCAGCGGGCAGGCAGGTGGAGATGAGCAGTTCTTC. As protein: CASGQAGGDEQFF. The rearrangement joins TRBV6-5 to TRBJ2-1, with D unresolved. Trimming stripped 8 bases from V and 8 bases from J, with 16 bases between. The CDR3 covers 13 residues. CDR1 and CDR2 (germline): MNHEY, SVGAGI.

This chain connects TRBV20-1 to TRBJ2-7; TRBD2 matches at 10 bases. This CDR3 is 14 amino acids long. Germline assignment: CDR1 DFQATT and CDR2 SNEGSKA (reference sequence). The J segment lost 4 bases and the V segment lost 6 bases, leaving 9 bases of the junction unmatched. The CDR3 is CSAPKGLALYEQYF. In DNA form, the CDR3 reads TGCAGTGCACCGAAGGGACTAGCGCTTTACGAGCAGTACTTC.

The V gene is TRBV5-1, the J gene TRBJ2-7; D may be TRBD1 (6 bases). Trimming pared 2 bases from V and 4 bases from J, leaving 25 bases between. CDR3 length equals 18 residues. Per the germline V gene, CDR1 is SGHRS and CDR2 is YFSETQ. The CDR3 here is CASSLDGRRRIGGYEQYF. CDR3 DNA: TGCGCCAGCAGCTTAGATGGACGAAGGAGAATAGGGGGTTACGAGCAGTACTTC.

This sequence joins TRBV29-1 and TRBJ1-2; D uncertain. CDR3 length equals 14 residues. Trimming left V 2 bases short and J 0 bases short, with 10 bases between. From germline, CDR1 is SQVTM and CDR2 ANQGSEA. This CDR3 reads CSVEIPGTNYGYTF. The DNA for the CDR3 is TGCAGCGTTGAAATTCCGGGGACTAACTATGGCTACACCTTC.

V usage is TRBV3-1 and J usage is TRBJ2-6, with D tentatively TRBD1 (5 bases). V dropped 8 bases and J dropped 0 bases, with 14 bases sitting between them. Per the germline V gene, CDR1 is LGHDT and CDR2 is YNNKEL (reference sequence). This CDR3 spans 16 amino acids. CDR3 loop: CASGRTRHSGANVLTF. The CDR3 DNA is TGTGCCAGCGGACGGACACGTCACTCTGGGGCCAACGTCCTGACTTTC.